The clone carrying this TCR beta chain was seen at least ten times. TCRdb re-analysed the 5' RACE reads in MiXCR, keeping a single row per CDR3 protein. The sample shows over 130,000 distinct CDR3 sequences, 7.7% of them seen only once. The CDR3 loop spans 15 amino acids. V gave up 5 bases and J gave up 5 bases; unmatched junction bases: 11. Per the germline V gene, CDR1 is SGHNT and CDR2 is YENEEA. The sample originates from a study of T cells after yellow fever vaccination. V is TRBV11-3 and J is TRBJ1-1; 7 nucleotides agree with TRBD1. The sequence came from a young man who received the YFV17D yellow fever vaccine. Source: CD4+ T cells sorted from PBMCs, taken 5 days after the yellow fever booster vaccination. In DNA, the CDR3 is TGTGCCAGCAGCCGCCGGGACAGCAAAGAAACTGAAGCTTTCTTT. Its translation: CASSRRDSKETEAFF.